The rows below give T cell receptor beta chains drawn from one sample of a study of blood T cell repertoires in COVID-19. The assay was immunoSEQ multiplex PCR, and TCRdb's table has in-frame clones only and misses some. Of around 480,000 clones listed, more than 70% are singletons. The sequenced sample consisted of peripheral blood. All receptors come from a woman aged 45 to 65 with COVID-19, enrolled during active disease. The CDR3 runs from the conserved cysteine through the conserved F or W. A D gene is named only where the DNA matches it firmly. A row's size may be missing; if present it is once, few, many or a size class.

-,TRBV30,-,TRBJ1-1,CAWSPITVQDMNTEAFF,TGTGCCTGGAGTCCCATTACCGTACAGGACATGAACACTGAAGCTTTCTTT
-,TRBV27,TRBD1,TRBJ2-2,CASSYPGQGVTGELFF,TGTGCCAGCAGTTATCCGGGACAGGGGGTCACCGGGGAGCTGTTTTTT
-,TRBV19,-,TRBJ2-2,CASSPRGYDTGELFF,TGTGCCAGTAGTCCAAGGGGGTACGACACCGGGGAGCTGTTTTTT
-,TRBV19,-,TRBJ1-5,CASSIASSNQPQHF,TGTGCCAGTAGTATTGCGAGTAGCAATCAGCCCCAGCATTTT
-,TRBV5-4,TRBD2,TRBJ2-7,CASSGPGLAGGQYF,TGTGCCAGCAGCGGACCCGGACTAGCGGGGGGGCAGTACTTC
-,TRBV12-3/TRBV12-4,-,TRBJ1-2,CASSGGAGGYTF,TGTGCCAGCAGCGGTGGGGCCGGAGGCTACACCTTC
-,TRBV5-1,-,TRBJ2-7,CASSLGQANYEQYF,TGCGCCAGCAGCTTGGGACAGGCTAACTACGAGCAGTACTTC
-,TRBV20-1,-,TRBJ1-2,CSARRQAGYTF,TGCAGTGCTAGACGACAGGCTGGCTACACCTTC
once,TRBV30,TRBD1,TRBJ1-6,CAWSINRGASPLHF,TGTGCCTGGAGTATAAACAGGGGAGCGTCACCCCTCCACTTT
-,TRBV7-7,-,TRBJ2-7,CASSHGGGGQYEQYF,TGTGCCAGCAGCCATGGGGGAGGGGGGCAATACGAGCAGTACTTC
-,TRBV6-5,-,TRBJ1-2,CASSYRGGYTF,TGTGCCAGCAGTTACAGGGGTGGCTACACCTTC
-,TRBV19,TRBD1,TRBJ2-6,CASSIVGQDAGANVLTF,TGTGCCAGTAGTATCGTGGGACAGGACGCTGGGGCCAACGTCCTGACTTTC
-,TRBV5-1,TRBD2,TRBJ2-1,CASSSGTSSYNEQFF,TGCGCCAGCAGCTCCGGGACTAGCTCCTACAATGAGCAGTTCTTC
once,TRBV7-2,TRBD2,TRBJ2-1,CASSPLRGGIWEQFF,TGTGCCAGCAGCCCGCTTCGGGGGGGCATTTGGGAGCAGTTCTTC
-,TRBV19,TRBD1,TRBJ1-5,CASNPTGGVGNQPQHF,TGTGCCAGTAACCCGACAGGGGGTGTGGGCAATCAGCCCCAGCATTTT
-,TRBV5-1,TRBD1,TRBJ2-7,CASSPKTGTVNEQYF,TGCGCCAGCAGCCCCAAGACAGGGACGGTCAACGAGCAGTACTTC
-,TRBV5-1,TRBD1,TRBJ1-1,CASSFGTVNSGTEAFF,TGCGCCAGCAGCTTCGGGACAGTCAATTCAGGTACTGAAGCTTTCTTT
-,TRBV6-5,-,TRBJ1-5,CASSPRWGANQPQHF,TGTGCCAGCAGTCCCCGATGGGGAGCCAATCAGCCCCAGCATTTT
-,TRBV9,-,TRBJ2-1,CASSHRAEVDEQFF,TGTGCCAGCAGCCACAGGGCTGAGGTAGATGAGCAGTTCTTC
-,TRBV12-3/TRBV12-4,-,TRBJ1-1,CASSLSRGTEAFF,TGTGCCAGCAGTTTATCCAGAGGAACTGAAGCTTTCTTT
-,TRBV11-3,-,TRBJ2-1,CASRQSNNEQFF,TGTGCCAGCAGACAATCGAACAATGAGCAGTTCTTC
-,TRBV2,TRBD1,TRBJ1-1,CASAPTGYTEAFF,TGTGCCAGCGCCCCGACAGGGTACACTGAAGCTTTCTTT
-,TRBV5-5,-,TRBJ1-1,CASSLTGNTEAFF,TGTGCCAGCAGCTTAACTGGGAACACTGAAGCTTTCTTT
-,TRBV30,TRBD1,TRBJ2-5,CAWSQGTGWPSGETQYF,TGTGCCTGGTCCCAAGGGACAGGGTGGCCGAGCGGGGAGACCCAGTACTTC
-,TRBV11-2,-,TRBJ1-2,CASSLNQGYGYTF,TGTGCCAGCAGCTTAAACCAGGGCTATGGCTACACCTTC
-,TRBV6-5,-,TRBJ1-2,CATNPTPGSGYTF,TGTGCCACCAACCCCACCCCAGGGTCGGGCTACACCTTC
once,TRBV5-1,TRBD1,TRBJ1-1,CASSLDPGQGFSEAFF,TGCGCCAGCAGCCTAGATCCGGGACAGGGGTTTTCTGAAGCTTTCTTT
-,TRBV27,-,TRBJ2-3,CASSLSRADTQYF,TGTGCCAGCAGTTTATCCCGTGCAGATACGCAGTATTTT
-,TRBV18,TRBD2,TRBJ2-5,CASSRAGEQGETQYF,TGTGCCAGCTCACGAGCGGGGGAACAGGGAGAGACCCAGTACTTC
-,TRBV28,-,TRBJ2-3,CASSLSPVVTQYF,TGTGCCAGCAGTTTATCCCCCGTAGTTACGCAGTATTTT
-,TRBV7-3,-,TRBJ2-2,CASSSAGGTGELFF,TGTGCCAGCAGCTCTGCAGGGGGGACCGGGGAGCTGTTTTTT
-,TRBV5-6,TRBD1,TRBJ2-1,CASSGQGIAYNEQFF,TGTGCCAGCAGCGGACAGGGTATAGCCTACAATGAGCAGTTCTTC